This TCR beta chain came from a study of blood T cell repertoires in COVID-19. The overall study: The origin of the acute and convalescent COVID-19 samples was the United States, Italy and Spain. In each case, the material was cDNA or gDNA derived from T cells, B-cell-depleted T cells, or PBMCs.

The CDR3 is 13 amino acids. Germline CDR1 reads MGHDK; CDR2 reads SYGVNS. The V segment lost 7 bases and the J segment 2 bases; nucleotides outside the gene matches: 1. Source study methods: Researchers report that nucleated cell counts were estimated from reference gene primer amplification. The repertoire was sequenced with immunoSEQ multiplex PCR; TCRdb's copy has only in-frame clones and lacks some. V and J calls and clone size follow that table, whereas D and trimming were derived from the DNA. The repertoire holds around 190,000 clones, with about 79% as singletons. The V gene is TRBV25-1, the J gene TRBJ2-1; 8 bases match TRBD2. Sequencing input: peripheral blood. The sequence derives from a human donor in a cohort sampled during active COVID-19. In nucleotides, the CDR3 is TGTGCCAGCAAACTAGCGGCCTACAATGAGCAGTTCTTC. This gives the protein CASKLAAYNEQFF.